The 15 T cell receptor beta chains in this list originate from one sample, sequenced in a study of blood T cell repertoires in COVID-19. Profiling relied on immunoSEQ multiplex PCR, and the TCRdb table lists in-frame clones only, not all of them. The sample holds 200,000 to 300,000 clones, roughly 88% seen once. The sample taken for sequencing was peripheral blood. These receptor sequences come from a man aged 40-49 years with acute or convalescent COVID-19.

The rearrangement joins TRBV6-1 to TRBJ1-6; TRBD1 might be the D (6 bases). This CDR3 has 14 amino acids. Deletions cut 5 bases from V and 5 bases from J, with 10 bases between. From germline, CDR1 is MNHNS and CDR2 SASEGT. The CDR3 region has the DNA TGTGCCAGCAGTTCTAACAGGGATAATTCACCCCTCCACTTT. Its protein is CASSSNRDNSPLHF.

V and J are TRBV5-5 and TRBJ2-4; tentatively, D is TRBD1 (5 bases). The germline CDR1 and CDR2 sequences are SGHKS and YYEKEE (reference sequence). V was cut by 4 bases and J by 0 bases, with 23 bases left in between. The CDR3 loop spans 19 amino acids. Here the CDR3 DNA reads TGTGCCAGCAGCCCTGGAATAGGGGATAAAGGTTTAGCCAAAAACATTCAGTACTTC. It encodes CASSPGIGDKGLAKNIQYF.

The chain employs TRBV19 and TRBJ2-1; 13 nucleotides match TRBD2. From germline, CDR1 is LNHDA and CDR2 SQIVND (reference sequence). With 4 bases clipped from V and 1 base from J, the junction kept 4 bases outside the gene matches. The CDR3 sequence is 17 residues long. CDR3 loop: CASSTGLAGSSYNEQFF. Written as DNA, the CDR3 is TGTGCCAGTAGTACGGGACTAGCGGGGTCATCCTACAATGAGCAGTTCTTC.

This chain joins TRBV18 and TRBJ1-2; D may be TRBD1 (6 bases). Per the germline V gene, CDR1 is KGHSH and CDR2 is LQKENI. There are 16 residues in the CDR3. Trimming took 1 base from V and 0 from J, leaving 12 bases between them. CDR3 sequence (DNA): TGTGCCAGCTCACCACAAGCAGGGGCCTCTAACTATGGCTACACCTTC. Translated, it gives CASSPQAGASNYGYTF.

This sequence joins TRBV19 and TRBJ2-5, with D perhaps matching TRBD1 (6 bases). Per the germline V gene, CDR1 is LNHDA and CDR2 is SQIVND (reference sequence). V was shortened by 2 bases and J by 2 bases, with 24 bases between the two germline ends. CDR3 length: 19 residues. The CDR3 nucleotides read TGTGCCAGTAGTATAACGGCGGCAGGGGTCGGCTCCGGACAAGAGACCCAGTACTTC. This translates into CASSITAAGVGSGQETQYF.

This chain joins TRBV9 and TRBJ2-3; no firm D call. CDR3 length: 13 residues. From germline, CDR1 is SGDLS and CDR2 YYNGEE. V was shortened by 4 bases and J by 0 bases, with 6 bases between the two germline ends. The CDR3 DNA is TGTGCCAGCAGCCCTACTAGCACAGATACGCAGTATTTT. Its translation is CASSPTSTDTQYF.

The rearrangement uses TRBV2 and TRBJ1-5; 8 positions agree with TRBD1. The CDR3 length is 17 residues. With 8 bases clipped from V and 1 base from J, the junction kept 13 bases outside the gene matches. The germline V gene encodes CDR1 SNHLY and CDR2 FYNNEI. The chain's CDR3 is CASCGDRRKGSNQPQHF. The DNA of the CDR3 is TGTGCCAGCTGCGGGGACAGGAGGAAGGGGAGCAATCAGCCCCAGCATTTT.

The V gene is TRBV7-2, the J gene TRBJ2-1, with D tentatively TRBD1 (5 bases). Germline CDR1 is SGHTA and CDR2 is FQGNSA. V lost 3 bases and J 5 bases, leaving 8 bases between the germline ends. The length of the CDR3 is 13 residues. The CDR3 loop reads CASSLDTNNEQFF. DNA of the CDR3: TGTGCCAGCAGCTTGGACACCAACAATGAGCAGTTCTTC.

The chain joins TRBV19 to TRBJ1-6, with D uncertain. The V end was cut by 7 bases, the J end by 7 bases, with 17 bases between. Germline V gene data show CDR1 as LNHDA and CDR2 as SQIVND (reference sequence). This CDR3 is 15 amino acids long. Here the CDR3 DNA reads TGTGCCAGTAAGCCTCGTAGCATAAAGAATTCACCCCTCCACTTT. Translated: CASKPRSIKNSPLHF.

V gene TRBV9 combines with J gene TRBJ2-5, with D perhaps matching TRBD2 (6 bases). Trimming pared 3 bases from V and 5 bases from J, leaving 14 bases between. The CDR3 is 14 amino acids. The germline V gene encodes CDR1 SGDLS and CDR2 YYNGEE. In DNA, the CDR3 is TGTGCCAGCAGCGCGACCCCGGCGGGGGAGACCCAGTACTTC. Translation gives CASSATPAGETQYF.

This clone was seen more than once but under ten times. The chain carries TRBV7-8 and TRBJ1-1, with D perhaps matching TRBD1 (5 bases). Trimming removed 5 bases at V and 1 base at J, with 23 bases between. Per germline, CDR1 SGHVS and CDR2 FQNEAQ. CDR3 length: 18 residues. The chain's CDR3 is CASSRDRGTLMGNTEAFF. The CDR3 region has the DNA TGTGCCAGCAGCCGGGACCGGGGGACTCTCATGGGGAACACTGAAGCTTTCTTT.

The CDR3 here is CASSREENEQFF. The CDR3 DNA follows: TGTGCCAGCAGCCGCGAGGAGAATGAGCAGTTCTTC. The chain joins TRBV7-2 to TRBJ2-1; D gene uncertain. V lost 5 bases and J lost 7, with 9 bases in between. Germline values: CDR1 SGHTA, CDR2 FQGNSA. The CDR3 is made up of 12 amino acids.

This sequence joins TRBV3-1 (or the pseudogene TRBV3-2) and TRBJ1-5; TRBD1 might be the D (6 bases). The CDR3 is 15 residues long. Trimming shortened V by 4 bases and J by 6 bases, and 16 bases separated the two germline ends. Looked up from germline, CDR1 is LGHDT and CDR2 is YNNKEL (reference sequence). The chain's CDR3 is CASSRAGGASQPQHF. CDR3 DNA sequence: TGTGCCAGCAGCCGCGCTGGGGGGGCTTCTCAGCCCCAGCATTTT.

Only one count was recorded for this clone. The chain recombines TRBV30 with TRBJ2-5; tentatively, D is TRBD1 (5 bases). The germline V gene has CDR1 GTSNPN and CDR2 SVGIG (reference sequence). Trimming removed 0 bases at V and 3 bases at J, with 8 bases between. This CDR3 has 13 amino acids. The CDR3 coding sequence is TGTGCCTGGAGTGTAGAGACAGAAGAGACCCAGTACTTC. Protein: CAWSVETEETQYF.

J is TRBJ1-2 and V is TRBV29-1; 7 bases line up with TRBD1. The CDR3 has 13 residues. CDR1 is SQVTM, CDR2 ANQGSEA, per germline. After removal of 4 bases from V and 7 bases from J, the junction contained 9 bases not matched to a gene. This chain's CDR3 is CSVGDRGTTGYTF. The DNA of the CDR3 is TGCAGCGTTGGGGACAGAGGCACAACTGGCTACACCTTC.